This record looks at one TCR beta chain sequence and its context. Its antigen is unknown. The sample is drawn from a study of cytomegalovirus exposure and HLA in healthy donors. Study conclusions and caveats: In a later analysis, the majority of CMV-associated beta chains seemingly showed HLA restriction. Upon later analysis, TCR association rates were observed to vary by HLA locus, being highest for DRB1 and lowest for HLA-C.

Healthy bone marrow donors made up the donors. PCR was performed using 60 Vbeta and 13 Jbeta primers. TCRdb keeps only in-frame clones here, not all; method: immunoSEQ multiplex PCR. The table includes approximately 140,000 clones, 55% to 80% detected once. Germline V gene lookup returns CDR1 SNHLY and CDR2 FYNNEI. The V and J ends lost 8 bases and 2 bases, in that order; junction bases with no gene match: 2. The CDR3 is made up of 13 amino acids. This sequence was found in a human donor in good health. The chain combines TRBV2 with TRBJ1-2; 10 bases map to TRBD1. Sequenced material: PBMCs. The CDR3 region is CASGGQGNYGYTF. The CDR3 DNA sequence: TGTGCCAGCGGGGGACAGGGGAACTATGGCTACACCTTC.